These 29 T cell receptor beta chains were sequenced from one sample in a study of cytomegalovirus exposure and HLA in healthy donors. The primer mix had 60 Vbeta and 13 Jbeta primers. Sequenced by immunoSEQ multiplex PCR; TCRdb stores in-frame clones only, minus some. Among approximately 150,000 clones, roughly two thirds were seen once, and the ten largest hold roughly 5.4%. The sequenced sample was PBMCs. These receptors were obtained from a woman younger than 30 in good health and CMV-seropositive.

The V and J genes are TRBV2 and TRBJ2-5; the D gene is possibly TRBD2 (5 bases). This CDR3 is 14 amino acids long. The germline V gene has CDR1 SNHLY and CDR2 FYNNEI. The ends were cut back, 7 bases at V and 2 bases at J, with 14 bases in the middle. The CDR3 DNA sequence: TGTGCCAGCAAGGAGGAGGCAGGACAAGAGACCCAGTACTTC. Translating it yields CASKEEAGQETQYF.

The chain recombines TRBV7-9 with TRBJ1-4; tentative D call: TRBD1 (5 bases). V dropped 5 bases and J dropped 2 bases, with 12 bases sitting between them. This CDR3 is 15 amino acids long. Germline V gene sequence: CDR1 SEHNR, CDR2 FQNEAQ (reference sequence). The CDR3 bases are TGTGCCAGCAGCGCCGGCAGGGCTACTAATGAAAAACTGTTTTTT. Translating it yields CASSAGRATNEKLFF.

CDR3 coding DNA: TGTGCCAGTAAACTAGCGGGGATCTCCTACGAGCAGTACTTC. This sequence encodes CASKLAGISYEQYF. The genes are TRBV19 and TRBJ2-7, with TRBD2 matching 10 bases. CDR1 LNHDA and CDR2 SQIVND come from the germline V gene (reference sequence). CDR3 size: 14 residues. The ends lost 7 bases at V and 0 bases at J; junction bases unmatched: 3. Full variable domain (rest looked up from reference TRBV19 and TRBJ2-7): DGGITQSPKYLFRKEGQNVTLSCEQNLNHDAMYWYRQDPGQGLRLIYYSQIVNDFQKGDIAEGYSVSREKKESFPLTVTSAQKNPTAFYLCASKLAGISYEQYFGPGTRLTVT.

The chain joins TRBV5-1 to TRBJ2-2; 7 nucleotides align to TRBD2. Germline V gene data show CDR1 as SGHRS and CDR2 as YFSETQ. This CDR3 has 18 residues. V dropped 0 bases and J dropped 0; count of bases not matched to a gene: 8. CDR3 loop: CASSLVYGGGANTGELFF. In DNA, the CDR3 is TGCGCCAGCAGCTTGGTCTACGGCGGGGGAGCGAACACCGGGGAGCTGTTTTTT.

The gene calls are TRBV7-3 and TRBJ2-1; 12 positions agree with TRBD2. The V segment lost 5 bases and the J segment 2 bases; nucleotides outside the gene matches: 4. Germline CDR1 reads SGHTA; CDR2 reads FQGTGA. This CDR3 comprises 16 residues. In nucleotides, the CDR3 is TGTGCCAGCAGCGTTACTAGCGGGGGGCCCTACAATGAGCAGTTCTTC. Translating it yields CASSVTSGGPYNEQFF.

This clone was detected only a few times. This chain uses TRBV11-2 with TRBJ2-2; a weak D match, TRBD2 (5 bases). Germline V gene lookup returns CDR1 SGHAT and CDR2 FQNNGV. V was shortened by 5 bases and J by 4 bases, with 17 bases between the two germline ends. CDR3 length equals 16 residues. This CDR3 is CASSRTPGVPTGELFF. The CDR3 region has the DNA TGTGCCAGCAGCCGCACCCCCGGGGTCCCCACCGGGGAGCTGTTTTTT.

This rearrangement joins TRBV9 to TRBJ2-7; 8 nucleotides agree with TRBD1. Germline CDR1 reads SGDLS; CDR2 reads YYNGEE. V was pared by 0 bases and J by 6 bases, with 5 bases of the junction left unmatched. The CDR3 length is 14 residues. CDR3 loop: CASSVVQGAGEQYF. In DNA, the CDR3 is TGTGCCAGCAGCGTAGTGCAGGGGGCCGGCGAGCAGTACTTC.

This clone has more than one count but fewer than ten. V is TRBV7-2 and J is TRBJ1-3, with 8 bases fitting TRBD1. J was trimmed by 3 bases and V by 5 bases; bases with no gene match: 9. Per germline, CDR1 SGHTA and CDR2 FQGNSA. There are 16 residues in the CDR3. CDR3 nucleotides: TGTGCCAGCAGCACCTATCAGGGGGCGTTTGGAAACACCATATATTTT. Translating gives CASSTYQGAFGNTIYF.

In its sample, this clone was seen once. The V and J genes are TRBV6-1 and TRBJ1-5; 8 bases agree with TRBD1. With 6 bases clipped from V and 5 bases from J, the junction kept 6 bases outside the gene matches. This CDR3 region has 14 residues. The V gene's germline CDR1 is MNHNS and CDR2 SASEGT. CDR3 sequence (DNA): TGTGCCAGCAGGGACAGGGTGTCGGATCAGCCCCAGCATTTT. This codes for CASRDRVSDQPQHF.

This clone has just one count. This CDR3 is CASSFIPGANVLTF. The CDR3 coding sequence is TGTGCCAGCAGCTTTATCCCTGGGGCCAACGTCCTGACTTTC. J is TRBJ2-6 and V is TRBV7-6, with D hard to call. The CDR3 is made up of 14 amino acids. V was clipped by 3 bases and J by 2 bases, with 5 bases between them. Germline V gene data show CDR1 as SGHVS and CDR2 as FNYEAQ. Looking up the rest from reference TRBV7-6 and TRBJ2-6 gives the full variable domain: GAGVSQSPRYKVTKRGQDVALRCDPISGHVSLYWYRQALGQGPEFLTYFNYEAQQDKSGLPNDRFSAERPEGSISTLTIQRTEQRDSAMYRCASSFIPGANVLTFGAGSRLTVL.

The chain is built from TRBV5-8 and TRBJ2-3; 10 bases are a match to TRBD2. V trimming: 3 bases; J trimming: 3 bases; junction bases outside the gene matches: 7. The CDR3 consists of 16 residues. The germline V gene has CDR1 SGHTS and CDR2 YDEGEE. The CDR3 here is CASSSQRGGLTDTQYF. CDR3 in DNA: TGTGCCAGCAGCTCCCAGCGGGGGGGCCTTACAGATACGCAGTATTTT.

This chain uses TRBV5-1 with TRBJ1-2; 7 bases map to TRBD1. CDR1 and CDR2 (germline): SGHRS, YFSETQ. The CDR3 sequence is 15 residues long. The V gene end was trimmed by 0 bases and the J gene end by 1 base; junction bases not matched to a gene: 3. CDR3 loop: CASSLVPGGNYGYTF. CDR3 nucleotides: TGCGCCAGCAGCTTGGTGCCAGGGGGTAACTATGGCTACACCTTC. The full variable domain, with the rest looked up from reference TRBV5-1 and TRBJ1-2, is KAGVTQTPRYLIKTRGQQVTLSCSPISGHRSVSWYQQTPGQGLQFLFEYFSETQRNKGNFPGRFSGRQFSNSRSEMNVSTLELGDSALYLCASSLVPGGNYGYTFGSGTRLTVV.

The J gene is TRBJ2-3, the V gene TRBV7-3; 9 bases are a match to TRBD2. J gave up 0 bases and V 3 bases, and 1 base lay outside the gene matches. This CDR3 spans 15 amino acids. CDR1 is SGHTA and CDR2 is FQGTGA in the germline V gene. The CDR3 protein is CASSLSGGSTDTQYF. The CDR3 coding sequence is TGTGCCAGCAGCTTGAGCGGGGGGAGCACAGATACGCAGTATTTT.

The chain joins TRBV9 to TRBJ1-2; D remains unclear. The germline V gene has CDR1 SGDLS and CDR2 YYNGEE. Between the trimmed V and J ends, which lost 0 bases and 3 bases, there was a span of 6 bases. The CDR3 extends over 13 amino acids. The DNA of the CDR3 is TGTGCCAGCAGCGTAGCTGAGGACTATGGCTACACCTTC. The encoded protein is CASSVAEDYGYTF.

The chain recombines TRBV6-5 with TRBJ2-1, with 9 nucleotides matching TRBD1. CDR1 is MNHEY and CDR2 is SVGAGI in the germline V gene. J lost 4 bases, V lost 0 bases, and 4 bases had no gene match. CDR3 size: 16 residues. This CDR3 is CASSYSMGQGYNEQFF. CDR3 DNA: TGTGCCAGCAGTTACTCGATGGGACAGGGTTACAATGAGCAGTTCTTC.

The chain carries TRBV6-4 and TRBJ1-2; D is uncertain. This CDR3 spans 13 amino acids. Germline loops: CDR1 MRHNA, CDR2 SNTAGT. The V end lost 2 bases, the J end lost 7 bases, and 11 bases lay between the germline ends. The CDR3 here is CASSDAGIRGYTF. The CDR3 nucleotides are TGTGCCAGCAGTGACGCGGGGATCCGTGGCTACACCTTC.

The chain carries TRBV11-2 and TRBJ1-2; D is perhaps TRBD1 (5 bases). Per germline, CDR1 SGHAT and CDR2 FQNNGV. The V and J ends lost 1 base and 3 bases respectively, with 12 bases between them. This CDR3 is 15 amino acids long. Here the CDR3 DNA reads TGTGCCAGCAGCTTAGGGCAGACGACAGACTATGGCTACACCTTC. It yields the protein CASSLGQTTDYGYTF.

J is TRBJ1-1 and V is TRBV6-5, with D maybe TRBD1 (5 bases). Trimming took 5 bases from V and 3 from J, leaving 10 bases between them. The CDR3 has 13 amino acids. The germline V gene encodes CDR1 MNHEY and CDR2 SVGAGI. CDR3 region: CASSGAAYTEAFF. The CDR3 DNA is TGTGCCAGCAGTGGGGCAGCTTACACTGAAGCTTTCTTT.

The CDR3 is CASRTGTSPLHF. In DNA, the CDR3 is TGCGCCAGCAGGACAGGGACTTCACCCCTCCACTTT. The chain links TRBV10-2 to TRBJ1-6, with TRBD1 matching 7 bases. The CDR3 length is 12 residues. Trimming removed 6 bases from V and 9 bases from J; junction bases left unmatched: 2. Germline values: CDR1 WSHSY, CDR2 SAAADI.

This chain joins TRBV7-3 and TRBJ1-5, with D possibly matching TRBD1 (5 bases). The CDR3 has 15 amino acids. Germline CDR1 and CDR2: SGHTA and FQGTGA. The V gene lost 2 bases and the J gene lost 3 bases, with 11 bases spanning the gap. CDR3 bases: TGTGCCAGCAGCTTATTTAGCAGGGACAATCAGCCCCAGCATTTT. It specifies CASSLFSRDNQPQHF.

This clone came up a few times. The CDR3 loop reads CATADSNTGELFF. The CDR3, as DNA: TGTGCCACAGCGGACAGTAACACCGGGGAGCTGTTTTTT. V is TRBV4-2 and J is TRBJ2-2, with D possibly TRBD1 on 6 matching bases. CDR3 length: 13 residues. Germline lookup yields CDR1 LGHNA and CDR2 YNFKEQ. Trimming removed 10 bases from V and 2 bases from J, with 11 bases in between.

In DNA form, the CDR3 reads TGTGCCAGCAAGAAAGGGGGGGCCGACACAGATACGCAGTATTTT. Protein sequence: CASKKGGADTDTQYF. The gene calls are TRBV6-5 and TRBJ2-3, with TRBD2 as a possible D gene (7 bases). Trimming shortened V by 7 bases and J by 2 bases, and 16 bases separated the two germline ends. This CDR3 contains 15 residues. Germline CDR1 reads MNHEY; CDR2 reads SVGAGI.

The rearrangement links TRBV5-4 to TRBJ1-2, with unresolved D. The CDR3 length is 16 residues. The V and J ends lost 3 bases and 7 bases respectively, with 22 bases between them. Germline CDR1 SGHNT, CDR2 YYREEE (reference sequence). The CDR3 loop reads CASSSLYGAKSGGYTF. CDR3 sequence (DNA): TGTGCCAGCAGCTCTCTTTATGGAGCCAAAAGCGGTGGCTACACCTTC.

The V gene is TRBV7-9, the J gene TRBJ2-5; D not resolved. This CDR3 is built from 12 residues. Trimming pared 1 base from V and 7 bases from J, leaving 7 bases between. Per germline, CDR1 SEHNR and CDR2 FQNEAQ (reference sequence). CDR3 nucleotides: TGTGCCAGCAGCTTAGGAACTGGGACCCAGTACTTC. Encoded protein: CASSLGTGTQYF.

The rearrangement joins TRBV7-2 to TRBJ1-4, with D maybe TRBD1 (6 bases). This CDR3 contains 14 residues. Trimming left V 5 bases short and J 4 bases short, with 11 bases between. CDR1 and CDR2 from the germline V gene are SGHTA and FQGNSA. CDR3 region: CASSADRYNEKLFF. In DNA, the CDR3 is TGTGCCAGCAGCGCAGACAGGTATAATGAAAAACTGTTTTTT.

The count of this clone is one. The gene calls are TRBV7-8 and TRBJ1-3, with D uncertain. The CDR3 contains 14 residues. Germline V lookup: CDR1 SGHVS, CDR2 FQNEAQ. V was clipped by 5 bases and J by 0 bases, with 8 bases between them. CDR3 bases: TGTGCCAGCAGCCCCCGGGACTCTGGAAACACCATATATTTT. Its protein is CASSPRDSGNTIYF.

The V gene is TRBV19, the J gene TRBJ2-3, with 10 bases identical to TRBD2. Germline CDR1 and CDR2: LNHDA and SQIVND (reference sequence). Trimming at V came to 0 bases and at J to 5 bases, leaving 2 bases not matched to a gene. The CDR3 loop spans 15 amino acids. Here the CDR3 DNA reads TGTGCCAGTAGTATAGATCTAGCGGGAGAAGATACGCAGTATTTT. This translates into CASSIDLAGEDTQYF.

This clone has just a few counts. This chain joins TRBV30 and TRBJ2-7; 10 bases align to TRBD1. The germline CDR1 and CDR2 sequences are GTSNPN and SVGIG (reference sequence). There are 16 residues in the CDR3. Trimming removed 1 base from V and 6 bases from J; junction bases left unmatched: 12. The CDR3 DNA follows: TGTGCCTGGAGTGACCGACCTGGGACAGGGGAGGGCGAGCAGTACTTC. It specifies CAWSDRPGTGEGEQYF.

V usage is TRBV29-1 and J usage is TRBJ2-3; the D gene is possibly TRBD2 (6 bases). Germline values: CDR1 SQVTM, CDR2 ANQGSEA. Trimming left V 6 bases short and J 1 base short, with 17 bases between. This CDR3 is 15 amino acids long. CDR3 nucleotides: TGCAGCGTCGCCGGGGGAAGGATGGGCACAGATACGCAGTATTTT. Amino acid sequence: CSVAGGRMGTDTQYF.